In its sample, the clone carrying this T cell receptor (beta chain) was seen many times. The data derive from a study of T-cell reconstitution after alpha-beta-depleted transplantation in children. Unique molecular identifiers were incorporated during preparation of the TCRbeta library. TCRdb reprocessed the PCR reads with MiXCR, giving one entry per CDR3 protein. This repertoire shows some 75,000 distinct CDR3 sequences, about 7.3% found once; its top ten account for around 2.5%. Germline CDR1 and CDR2: SNHLY and FYNNEI. The CDR3 runs to 15 residues. The trim removed 7 bases at V and 8 bases at J, leaving 14 bases unmatched.

The material sequenced was PBMCs from the stem cell graft donor, taken from the stem cell graft. The sequence was collected from a human donor who donated a stem cell graft to a child with acute lymphoblastic leukemia. The chain joins TRBV2 to TRBJ2-3; TRBD2 agrees at 8 bases. This chain's CDR3 is CASKVTSGETGTQYF. The CDR3, as DNA: TGTGCCAGCAAGGTCACTAGCGGAGAGACGGGTACGCAGTATTTT.